A selection of T cell receptor beta chains follows, all from one sample in a study of regulatory T cells in long-lasting Graves disease. One entry per CDR3 protein, called by TCRdb with MiXCR from the multiplex PCR reads. The table has 250,000 to 300,000 distinct CDR3 sequences, approximately 18% seen once; the top ten hold about 15%. The same sample was also used in a study of T cells in Graves' hyperthyroidism and ophthalmopathy.

Sequencing used peripheral blood mononuclear cells (PBMCs), obtained at new diagnosis, from a patient treated with antithyroid drugs. These receptors all come from a woman aged 30 to 39 with Graves disease. Each CDR3 is given with its conserved first and last residue.

j_call v_call cdr3_aa
TRBJ1-2 TRBV6-1 CASNWGDNYGYTF
TRBJ2-3 TRBV19 CASSMMSFTDTQYF
TRBJ2-7 TRBV3-1 CASSQDPNKRDRRQYF
TRBJ2-7 TRBV20-1 CSARFTANYEQYF
TRBJ2-5 TRBV7-2 CASSLGQGKTQYF
TRBJ1-5 TRBV7-2 CASSLGLGMGQGGYQPQHF
TRBJ2-4 TRBV5-1 CASSPGQTLAKNIQYF
TRBJ2-5 TRBV7-7 CASSQGQGQTQYF
TRBJ1-5 TRBV6-9 CASSYDRGENQPQHF
TRBJ1-2 TRBV11-2 CASSLEGIYGYTF
TRBJ2-7 TRBV29-1 CSVEDEMPYEQYF
TRBJ1-1 TRBV4-1 CASSQGTGEAFF
TRBJ2-1 TRBV12-3/TRBV12-4 CASSPSGGSSYNEQFF
TRBJ1-1 TRBV2 CASSLNIGTEAFF
TRBJ1-1 TRBV20-1 CSAPTANTEAFF
TRBJ1-1 TRBV18 CASSPIKDSEAFF
TRBJ1-2 TRBV7-9 CASSLVGTRTPLYGYTF
TRBJ2-2 TRBV28 CASSRPPTGRVTGELFF
TRBJ2-3 TRBV7-9 CASSLDRARDTQYF
TRBJ2-5 TRBV18 CASSPNTPAQETQYF
TRBJ1-1 TRBV7-9 CASSSRQGSLMNTEAFF
TRBJ2-1 TRBV24-1 CATSDSGGGTYNEQFF
TRBJ2-5 TRBV5-4 CASSRGGLVQETQYF
TRBJ1-6 TRBV7-2 CASSLVQGASYNSPLHF
TRBJ1-3 TRBV18 CASSQTGVRNTIYF
TRBJ1-6 TRBV5-1 CASSQWDRGAGSPLHF
TRBJ2-7 TRBV7-8 CASSLAVRAYEQYF
TRBJ1-5 TRBV2 CASSQQQGGQPQHF
TRBJ2-5 TRBV2 CASIAGTLEETQYF
TRBJ1-3 TRBV3-1 CASSPQGGGNTIYF
. TRBV3-1 CASSQEGAGLETQYF
TRBJ2-1 TRBV7-2 CASSHRDRAISSYNEQFF
TRBJ2-1 TRBV5-5 CASSGGQGTAEQFF
TRBJ1-2 TRBV20-1 CSARPHDGSGYGYTF
TRBJ1-2 TRBV12-3/TRBV12-4 CASRTGTGGYTF
TRBJ1-2 TRBV5-1 CASSLMVTANYGYTF
TRBJ2-3 TRBV18 CASSPRTGGADTQYF
TRBJ2-5 TRBV20-1 CSARGAATNQETQYF
TRBJ2-1 TRBV28 CASSTSGEGPGYNEQFF
TRBJ1-1 TRBV5-1 CASSLDGGGADTEAFF
TRBJ2-3 TRBV29-1 CSVEVRGAPGTDTQYF
TRBJ2-7 TRBV12-3/TRBV12-4 CASRNRESSYEQYF
TRBJ2-4 TRBV15 CATSRVRDGENIQYF
TRBJ1-2 TRBV7-2 CASSLGGTVDYGYTF
TRBJ2-2 TRBV20-1 CSARDNWGSGELFF
TRBJ2-5 TRBV20-1 CSAKPTETQYF
TRBJ2-5 TRBV9 CASSNRLAGEETQYF
TRBJ2-3 TRBV9 CASSDQTSGPHDTQYF
TRBJ2-1 TRBV6-1 CASSEQPKGEQFF
TRBJ2-5 TRBV12-3/TRBV12-4 CASSSRRELQETQYF
TRBJ2-3 TRBV5-8 CASSLAYSTSSDTQYF
TRBJ1-3 TRBV9 CASSGLQGSGNTIYF
TRBJ1-2 TRBV25-1 CASSGDRNYGYTF